The next 7 T cell receptor beta chains were all read from a single sample in a study of T cell responses to AZD1222 COVID-19 vaccine. Profiled with immunoSEQ multiplex PCR; TCRdb holds only in-frame clones, not every one. This listing includes about 140,000 clones. The sequenced sample was peripheral blood. The receptors here all came from an adult in good health.

The rearrangement links TRBV11-2 to TRBJ1-3, with no clear D. V lost 3 bases and J lost 2, with 11 bases in between. Germline V gives CDR1 SGHAT, CDR2 FQNNGV. The CDR3 extends over 15 amino acids. DNA of the CDR3: TGTGCCAGCAGCTTCACTAGAGAGGCTGGAAACACCATATATTTT. The encoded protein is CASSFTREAGNTIYF.

The V gene is TRBV19, the J gene TRBJ1-6, with a possible D match to TRBD1 (5 bases). The CDR3 length is 14 residues. Trimming shortened V by 3 bases and J by 13 bases, and 16 bases separated the two germline ends. CDR1 and CDR2 from the germline V gene are LNHDA and SQIVND (reference sequence). The CDR3 DNA reads as TGTGCCAGTAGTATGTCGGGGACCACGGCTCCCCTCCACTTT. Protein: CASSMSGTTAPLHF.

The gene calls are TRBV9 and TRBJ1-1, with TRBD1 as a possible D gene (6 bases). This CDR3 contains 12 residues. CDR1 and CDR2 from the germline V gene are SGDLS and YYNGEE. The V and J ends lost 0 bases and 7 bases respectively, with 7 bases between them. CDR3 in amino acids: CASSVADSEAFF. For the CDR3, the DNA is TGTGCCAGCAGCGTAGCGGACAGTGAAGCTTTCTTT.

The chain recombines TRBV6-2 or TRBV6-3 with TRBJ2-7; TRBD1 aligns across 8 bases. The CDR3 has 16 residues. V lost 4 bases, J lost 1 base, and 9 bases stayed unmatched. CDR1 MNHEY and CDR2 SVGEGT come from the germline V gene. DNA of the CDR3: TGTGCCAGCAGTTCCCAAGACAGGGGCCATTCCTACGAGCAGTACTTC. This gives the protein CASSSQDRGHSYEQYF.

The chain links TRBV9 to TRBJ1-1; D not certain. This CDR3 has 15 residues. In germline, CDR1 is SGDLS, CDR2 YYNGEE. V was shortened by 0 bases and J by 8 bases, with 17 bases between the two germline ends. The DNA for the CDR3 is TGTGCCAGCAGCGTAGGCACAACCTTGGCGAGGGAAGCTTTCTTT. The encoded protein is CASSVGTTLAREAFF.

The chain joins TRBV6-5 to TRBJ1-1; a possible D gene is TRBD1 (5 bases). The V end was cut by 6 bases, the J end by 3 bases, with 11 bases between. Germline values: CDR1 MNHEY, CDR2 SVGAGI. This CDR3 is built from 13 residues. The CDR3, as DNA: TGTGCCAGCAGGCGGACATTGGACACTGAAGCTTTCTTT. It encodes CASRRTLDTEAFF.

The chain recombines TRBV3-1 (or the pseudogene TRBV3-2) with TRBJ1-2; perhaps TRBD1 as D (6 bases). The CDR3 is 13 amino acids. Trimming took off 1 base at V and 7 bases at J, with 10 bases between the two ends. Germline-derived CDR1 and CDR2 are LGHDT and YNNKEL (reference sequence). CDR3 amino acids: CASSQASRGGYTF. The CDR3 DNA follows: TGTGCCAGCAGCCAAGCGTCCAGGGGTGGCTACACCTTC.